The present TCR beta chain was sequenced within a study of blood T cell repertoires in COVID-19. Study summary: Samples of COVID-19 (acute and convalescent) were obtained from the United States, Italy and Spain. The analysed material was cDNA or gDNA that came from T cells, B-cell-depleted T cells, or PBMCs.

V shed 8 bases, J shed 0 bases, and the junction held 7 bases outside the gene matches. The CDR3 loop spans 14 amino acids. Germline V lookup: CDR1 SQVTM, CDR2 ANQGSEA. Original handling: The authors estimated nucleated cell counts from reference gene primer amplification. Profiled with immunoSEQ multiplex PCR; TCRdb holds only in-frame clones, not every one. V, J and clone size reflect that table, while D and trimming were determined from the DNA. Counted here are roughly 300,000 clones, around 83% occurring once; the ten biggest clones make up roughly 1.3%. Sequencing input: peripheral blood. This receptor was obtained from a woman in her forties or fifties with acute or convalescent COVID-19. J is TRBJ1-3 and V is TRBV29-1; TRBD1 matches 7 bases. CDR3 protein: CSCTTGSSGNTIYF. The DNA for the CDR3 is TGCAGCTGCACGACAGGGTCCTCTGGAAACACCATATATTTT.